These 30 T cell receptor beta chains were sequenced from one sample in a study of blood T cell repertoires in COVID-19. Measured with immunoSEQ multiplex PCR; TCRdb has only the in-frame clones, and not every one. The sample has under 150,000 clones, 85% to 90% seen once. The sequenced sample consisted of peripheral blood. These receptors originate from a woman in her sixties or seventies with COVID-19, enrolled during active disease.

V and J are TRBV20-1 and TRBJ1-2; 9 bases map to TRBD1. V lost 3 bases and J lost 8; bases outside the gene matches: 13. This CDR3 has 15 residues. The V gene's germline CDR1 is DFQATT and CDR2 SNEGSKA (reference sequence). The CDR3 sequence is CSASSPGTGLKGYTF. The DNA of the CDR3 is TGCAGTGCTAGTTCGCCCGGGACAGGGCTGAAGGGCTACACCTTC.

The rearrangement uses TRBV19 and TRBJ2-5; 7 positions agree with TRBD1. This CDR3 comprises 15 residues. V was clipped by 3 bases and J by 1 base; unmatched bases: 5. CDR1 is LNHDA and CDR2 is SQIVND in the germline V gene (reference sequence). The CDR3 region is CASSIYRDSQETQYF. For the CDR3, the DNA is TGTGCCAGTAGTATTTACCGGGACAGCCAAGAGACCCAGTACTTC.

The gene calls are TRBV12-3 or TRBV12-4 and TRBJ1-1; 10 bases align to TRBD1. Trimming removed 5 bases from V and 11 bases from J; junction bases left unmatched: 8. This CDR3 is built from 13 residues. Here the CDR3 reads CASSPRQGALAFF. CDR3 coding DNA: TGTGCCAGCAGTCCCCGACAGGGGGCCTTGGCTTTCTTT.

The chain has TRBV4-1 and TRBJ2-1; possible D gene TRBD1, 6 bases. This CDR3 has 13 residues. The germline CDR1 and CDR2 sequences are MGHRA and YSYEKL. V was cut by 3 bases and J by 7 bases, with 10 bases left in between. The CDR3 region is CASSQGTGNEQFF. CDR3 sequence (DNA): TGCGCCAGCAGCCAGGGAACAGGGAATGAGCAGTTCTTC.

The rearrangement joins TRBV5-1 to TRBJ2-3; the match to TRBD2 covers 10 bases. The germline V gene has CDR1 SGHRS and CDR2 YFSETQ. Unmatched junction bases numbered 9, after V lost 2 bases and J lost 3 bases. The CDR3 is made up of 17 amino acids. The CDR3 DNA follows: TGCGCCAGCAGCTTTATAGCGGGGGGCCGAGGTACAGATACGCAGTATTTT. Amino acids: CASSFIAGGRGTDTQYF.

The chain is built from TRBV4-1 and TRBJ1-2, with 9 bases matching TRBD1. V was pared by 5 bases and J by 4 bases, with 2 bases of the junction left unmatched. The CDR3 contains 13 residues. The germline CDR1 and CDR2 sequences are MGHRA and YSYEKL. Here the CDR3 reads CASSSTGGYGYTF. The DNA for the CDR3 is TGCGCCAGCAGCTCGACAGGGGGCTATGGCTACACCTTC.

The chain is built from TRBV7-2 and TRBJ2-3; unclear D gene. Between the trimmed V and J ends, which lost 5 bases and 0 bases, there was a span of 12 bases. The CDR3 length is 15 residues. Per the germline V gene, CDR1 is SGHTA and CDR2 is FQGNSA. This CDR3 is CASSTVGASTDTQYF. The CDR3 nucleotides are TGTGCCAGCAGCACCGTAGGAGCTAGCACAGATACGCAGTATTTT.

This clone has more than one count but fewer than ten. This CDR3 is CASSRTGSSYEQYF. The CDR3 nucleotides read TGTGCCAGCAGCCGGACAGGAAGCTCCTACGAGCAGTACTTC. The chain carries TRBV6-5 and TRBJ2-7, with TRBD1 matching 7 bases. J lost 0 bases, V lost 6 bases, and 5 bases had no gene match. Germline V gives CDR1 MNHEY, CDR2 SVGAGI. This CDR3 has 14 residues.

This chain links TRBV29-1 with TRBJ2-5, with 11 bases that match TRBD2. Trimming cost V 7 bases and J 6 bases; bases outside gene matches: 13. CDR3 length: 15 amino acids. Germline V gene sequence: CDR1 SQVTM, CDR2 ANQGSEA. The CDR3 reads CSAARLAGPEQTQYF. DNA for the CDR3: TGCAGCGCTGCCCGACTAGCGGGGCCCGAGCAGACCCAGTACTTC.

Note on this clone: The germline gene is not matched at one end of the junction; a read error may be the cause. J is TRBJ2-3 and V is TRBV27, with D hard to call. Germline V lookup: CDR1 MNHEY, CDR2 SMNVEV (reference sequence). This CDR3 is 17 amino acids long. The CDR3, as DNA: TGTGCCAGCAGTCACGTACACCCACAGTTCTGGGTCAGAATCTCTCTTTTT. Protein: CASSHVHPQFWVRISLF.

J is TRBJ1-1 and V is TRBV7-9, with a tentative D call TRBD1 (5 bases). CDR1 SEHNR and CDR2 FQNEAQ come from the germline V gene (reference sequence). CDR3 size: 14 residues. Trimming removed 4 bases at V and 0 bases at J, with 9 bases between. CDR3 residues: CASSSSGMNTEAFF. The CDR3 DNA reads as TGTGCCAGCAGCTCATCAGGGATGAACACTGAAGCTTTCTTT.

CDR3 sequence: CASSELTGDGSPLHF. The CDR3 DNA follows: TGTGCCAGCAGTGAACTCACAGGGGATGGTTCACCCCTCCACTTT. J is TRBJ1-6 and V is TRBV25-1; 7 nucleotides match TRBD1. V trimming: 2 bases; J trimming: 9 bases; junction bases outside the gene matches: 7. Germline CDR1 is MGHDK and CDR2 is SYGVNS. The CDR3 has 15 residues.

The gene calls are TRBV6-6 and TRBJ1-1, with D possibly being TRBD1 (5 bases). Trimming stripped 2 bases from V and 8 bases from J, with 12 bases between. CDR3 length: 13 residues. Germline V gene lookup returns CDR1 MNHNY and CDR2 SVGAGI (reference sequence). CDR3 in amino acids: CASSYVQASEAFF. CDR3 coding DNA: TGTGCCAGCAGTTACGTACAGGCTTCCGAAGCTTTCTTT.

V is TRBV27 and J is TRBJ2-1; 12 bases agree with TRBD2. The CDR3 totals 17 residues. CDR1 is MNHEY, CDR2 SMNVEV, per germline (reference sequence). The ends lost 4 bases at V and 4 bases at J; junction bases unmatched: 8. The CDR3 DNA sequence: TGTGCCAGCAGTTCCAACATACTAGCGGGGGGATACAATGAGCAGTTCTTC. It codes for CASSSNILAGGYNEQFF.

The rearrangement links TRBV19 to TRBJ1-5; D is unresolved. This CDR3 comprises 13 residues. From germline, CDR1 is LNHDA and CDR2 SQIVND (reference sequence). V was trimmed by 7 bases and J by 4 bases, leaving 11 bases between them. CDR3 amino acids: CASTNSINQPQHF. The CDR3 DNA sequence: TGTGCCAGTACTAACAGCATAAATCAGCCCCAGCATTTT.

This clone occurred once. CDR3 protein: CSVSLGGFEAFF. In nucleotides, the CDR3 is TGCAGCGTTTCCTTAGGGGGTTTTGAAGCTTTCTTT. J is TRBJ1-1 and V is TRBV29-1; D might be TRBD1 (6 bases). Trimming stripped 5 bases from V and 7 bases from J, with 14 bases between. The CDR3 spans 12 residues. Germline CDR1 reads SQVTM; CDR2 reads ANQGSEA.

The V and J genes are TRBV2 and TRBJ1-6; D call uncertain. The CDR3 is 14 residues long. Trimming left V 8 bases short and J 13 bases short, with 21 bases between. CDR1 SNHLY and CDR2 FYNNEI come from the germline V gene. DNA for the CDR3: TGTGCCAGCTGTAAGAACGGGAGAGCCTTCCCCCTCCACTTT. Translation: CASCKNGRAFPLHF.

The chain recombines TRBV9 with TRBJ1-1; D possibly corresponds to TRBD1 (5 bases). V lost 0 bases and J lost 2, with 5 bases in between. Per germline, CDR1 SGDLS and CDR2 YYNGEE. The CDR3 has 13 residues. The CDR3 is CASSVGTNTEAFF. The CDR3 DNA reads as TGTGCCAGCAGCGTAGGGACAAACACTGAAGCTTTCTTT.

The rearrangement links TRBV6-1 to TRBJ1-3; no clear D. This CDR3 spans 15 amino acids. CDR1 and CDR2 from the germline V gene are MNHNS and SASEGT. Between the trimmed V and J ends, which lost 0 bases and 0 bases, there was a span of 6 bases. CDR3: CASSEAPGSGNTIYF. Here the CDR3 DNA reads TGTGCCAGCAGTGAAGCGCCGGGCTCTGGAAACACCATATATTTT.

The rearrangement uses TRBV5-1 and TRBJ2-2, with 8 nucleotides matching TRBD1. The germline V gene encodes CDR1 SGHRS and CDR2 YFSETQ. The CDR3 has 20 amino acids. After removal of 0 bases from V and 2 bases from J, the junction contained 15 bases not matched to a gene. In DNA form, the CDR3 reads TGCGCCAGCAGCTTGGTAGGCGGTGGGGACAGGCCTATCAACACCGGGGAGCTGTTTTTT. It is translated as CASSLVGGGDRPINTGELFF. The whole variable domain, filled in from reference TRBV5-1 and TRBJ2-2, reads KAGVTQTPRYLIKTRGQQVTLSCSPISGHRSVSWYQQTPGQGLQFLFEYFSETQRNKGNFPGRFSGRQFSNSRSEMNVSTLELGDSALYLCASSLVGGGDRPINTGELFFGEGSRLTVL.

This chain links TRBV7-6 with TRBJ2-7, with 8 bases lining up with TRBD2. Trimming took 4 bases from V and 0 from J; bases not matched to a gene: 8. The V gene's germline CDR1 is SGHVS and CDR2 FNYEAQ. The CDR3 contains 16 residues. CDR3 sequence reads: CASSSGGGRPSYEQYF. CDR3 bases: TGTGCCAGCAGCTCCGGGGGGGGGCGACCCTCCTACGAGCAGTACTTC.

In this sample, this clone turned up once. V and J are TRBV5-4 and TRBJ2-3; D possibly corresponds to TRBD2 (6 bases). V lost 0 bases to trimming and J lost 5 bases, with 16 bases between them. This CDR3 spans 16 amino acids. Looked up from germline, CDR1 is SGHNT and CDR2 is YYREEE (reference sequence). In DNA form, the CDR3 reads TGTGCCAGCAGCTTGGGACTAGTTCACCCTGGAGATACGCAGTATTTT. Translation gives CASSLGLVHPGDTQYF. Variable domain in full (rest from reference TRBV5-4 and TRBJ2-3): ETGVTQSPTHLIKTRGQQVTLRCSSQSGHNTVSWYQQALGQGPQFIFQYYREEENGRGNFPPRFSGLQFPNYSSELNVNALELDDSALYLCASSLGLVHPGDTQYFGPGTRLTVL.

The rearrangement links TRBV4-3 to TRBJ1-6; no reliable D call. This CDR3 region has 16 residues. V lost 4 bases, J lost 0 bases, and 10 bases lay in between. CDR1 LGHNA and CDR2 YSLEER come from the germline V gene. CDR3 coding DNA: TGCGCCAGCAGCCGCGACTGGAGCTCCTATAATTCACCCCTCCACTTT. It codes for CASSRDWSSYNSPLHF.

This rearrangement joins TRBV5-1 to TRBJ1-2, with TRBD1 matching over 9 bases. This CDR3 is built from 14 residues. In germline, CDR1 is SGHRS, CDR2 YFSETQ. J gave up 8 bases and V 4 bases, and 9 bases lay outside the gene matches. The CDR3 nucleotides are TGCGCCAGCAGCATTACAGGGGGCGCGCGAGGCTACACCTTC. It translates to CASSITGGARGYTF.

The chain links TRBV4-1 to TRBJ2-2, with D uncertain. V lost 4 bases and J 3 bases, leaving 6 bases between the germline ends. The CDR3 sequence is 13 residues long. From germline, CDR1 is MGHRA and CDR2 YSYEKL. In DNA, the CDR3 is TGCGCCAGCAGCCCAGGTTACACCGGGGAGCTGTTTTTT. Translated: CASSPGYTGELFF.

V gene TRBV7-9 combines with J gene TRBJ1-6; D is perhaps TRBD1 (6 bases). CDR1 and CDR2 from the germline V gene are SEHNR and FQNEAQ (reference sequence). CDR3 length: 15 amino acids. V lost 2 bases, J lost 7 bases, and 12 bases lay in between. The CDR3: CASSLYTGSNSPLHF. The CDR3 DNA is TGTGCCAGCAGCTTATACACAGGGTCGAATTCACCCCTCCACTTT.

This chain uses TRBV4-1 with TRBJ2-2, with D perhaps TRBD2 (6 bases). The germline V and J ends were trimmed by 1 base and 4 bases, with 10 bases remaining between them. Germline V gene data show CDR1 as MGHRA and CDR2 as YSYEKL. The CDR3 covers 15 residues. CDR3 bases: TGCGCCAGCAGCCAAGGGGGACTTTTCACCGGGGAGCTGTTTTTT. Its translation: CASSQGGLFTGELFF.

The V and J genes are TRBV7-8 and TRBJ2-3, with 8 bases that match TRBD2. This CDR3 is built from 15 residues. V lost 1 base and J lost 6; bases outside the gene matches: 6. Germline assignment: CDR1 SGHVS and CDR2 FQNEAQ. The CDR3 spells CASSLVTGGSDTQYF. The CDR3 DNA reads as TGTGCCAGCAGCTTAGTGACGGGGGGGTCGGATACGCAGTATTTT.

The chain recombines TRBV7-8 with TRBJ2-2; tentatively, D is TRBD2 (6 bases). The CDR3 has 19 residues. V lost 3 bases to trimming and J lost 5 bases, with 25 bases between them. From germline, CDR1 is SGHVS and CDR2 FQNEAQ. CDR3 protein: CASSLSHRDSYRGTGELFF. The CDR3 DNA follows: TGTGCCAGCAGCTTGTCTCACCGGGACTCGTACCGGGGGACCGGGGAGCTGTTTTTT. Filled out from reference TRBV7-8 and TRBJ2-2, the complete variable domain reads GAGVSQSPRYKVAKRGQDVALRCDPISGHVSLFWYQQALGQGPEFLTYFQNEAQLDKSGLPSDRFFAERPEGSVSTLKIQRTQQEDSAVYLCASSLSHRDSYRGTGELFFGEGSRLTVL.

The chain uses TRBV4-1 and TRBJ2-7; D may be TRBD1 (6 bases). The CDR3 has 16 amino acids. The germline CDR1 and CDR2 sequences are MGHRA and YSYEKL. Trimming took 2 bases from V and 2 from J, leaving 16 bases between them. For the CDR3, the DNA is TGCGCCAGCAGCCAACCTCCAGGGGCCGCCGCCTACGAGCAGTACTTC. Translation gives CASSQPPGAAAYEQYF.